The text below deals with one T cell receptor (beta chain). The data derive from a study of cytomegalovirus exposure and HLA in healthy donors. Turning to the study itself: From about 180 million T cells, an earlier analysis saw roughly 110 million unique TCR beta sequences.

PCR was performed using 60 Vbeta and 13 Jbeta primers. Repertoires were generated with immunoSEQ multiplex PCR, while TCRdb's copy carries only in-frame clones and drops some. This sample has 150,000 to 200,000 clones, with around 83% found just once. The CDR3 is made up of 12 amino acids. Germline V lookup: CDR1 SQVTM, CDR2 ANQGSEA. V shed 6 bases and J 5 bases; nucleotides not matched to a gene: 2. Sequenced input: PBMCs. The sequence was collected from a woman in her forties in good health and CMV-seronegative. This sequence joins TRBV29-1 and TRBJ1-4; 8 positions match TRBD1. CDR3 DNA: TGCAGCGTCCGACAGGGGAATGAAAAACTGTTTTTT. It translates to CSVRQGNEKLFF.